Here is one T cell receptor (beta chain) with its context. This sample stems from a study of blood T cell repertoires in COVID-19. Study at large: Some COVID-19 samples were acute and others convalescent; all came from the United States, Italy and Spain. T cells, B-cell-depleted T cells, or PBMCs supplied cDNA or gDNA.

Donors were grouped by their self-reported clinical history. Assay: immunoSEQ multiplex PCR; the TCRdb copy retains only in-frame clones and omits some. The sample yields hundreds of thousands of clones, more than 75% seen once. The receptor was isolated from a man younger than 40 with acute COVID-19. Sequencing was done on a sample of PBMCs or T cells enriched from blood (not recorded which).

CDR3 protein: CASSSPGQGNYEQYF. CDR3 DNA sequence: TGTGCCAGCAGCTCACCGGGACAGGGAAACTACGAGCAGTACTTC. The rearrangement joins TRBV5-4 to TRBJ2-7, with TRBD1 identical over 9 bases. CDR3 length equals 15 residues. Losses at the gene ends were 3 bases for V and 3 bases for J; bases not matched to a gene: 7. From germline, CDR1 is SGHNT and CDR2 YYREEE (reference sequence).